The next 32 T cell receptor beta chains were all read from a single sample in a study of T cell responses to AZD1222 COVID-19 vaccine. Generated by immunoSEQ multiplex PCR, the TCRdb table keeps only in-frame clones and is missing some. The sample carries about 120,000 clones, over 75% recorded once. The sequencing used peripheral blood, collected 28 days after the second dose of the MenACWY control vaccine. The receptors shown here come from an adult who received the MenACWY meningococcal vaccine as a control.

Written as DNA, the CDR3 is TGTGCCAGCAACTTTGGGACAGGGGGCCTGAACACCGGGGAGCTGTTTTTT. Translating gives CASNFGTGGLNTGELFF. This chain uses TRBV11-2 with TRBJ2-2; 12 bases are shared with TRBD1. Unmatched junction bases numbered 7, after V lost 7 bases and J lost 1 base. The CDR3 has 17 residues. CDR1 and CDR2 from the germline V gene are SGHAT and FQNNGV.

In its sample, this clone was seen once. The chain employs TRBV28 and TRBJ1-2, with 10 bases fitting TRBD1. V gave up 8 bases and J gave up 4 bases; unmatched junction bases: 4. Germline V gene lookup returns CDR1 MDHEN and CDR2 SYDVKM. The CDR3 runs 13 residues. The CDR3 loop is CASGGQGIYGYTF. CDR3 nucleotide sequence: TGTGCCAGCGGGGGACAGGGGATCTATGGCTACACCTTC.

The chain has TRBV7-9 and TRBJ2-1; D possibly corresponds to TRBD2 (6 bases). Deletions cut 3 bases from V and 1 base from J, with 10 bases between. From germline, CDR1 is SEHNR and CDR2 FQNEAQ (reference sequence). The CDR3 runs 15 residues. DNA for the CDR3: TGTGCCAGCAGCTTGGGGGGTGGTTCCTACAATGAGCAGTTCTTC. Amino acids: CASSLGGGSYNEQFF.

The table lists this clone with a count of one. CDR3 amino acids: CASSPLSGSSYEQYF. The CDR3 DNA is TGTGCCAGCAGCCCGTTAAGCGGGAGTTCCTACGAGCAGTACTTC. The chain uses TRBV7-6 and TRBJ2-7, with 8 nucleotides matching TRBD2. The CDR3 runs 15 residues. Trimming took 5 bases from V and 1 from J; bases not matched to a gene: 7. CDR1 is SGHVS and CDR2 is FNYEAQ in the germline V gene.

The V gene is TRBV28, the J gene TRBJ2-3; 8 nucleotides align to TRBD1. The CDR3 length is 19 residues. V trimming: 3 bases; J trimming: 0 bases; junction bases outside the gene matches: 14. Germline CDR1 MDHEN, CDR2 SYDVKM. This CDR3 is CASSFRTGLLGLSTDTQYF. The CDR3 nucleotides are TGTGCCAGCAGTTTTAGGACAGGGCTTCTTGGGTTAAGCACAGATACGCAGTATTTT.

The chain is built from TRBV19 and TRBJ1-5; tentatively, D is TRBD1 (5 bases). This CDR3 is built from 16 residues. The germline V gene encodes CDR1 LNHDA and CDR2 SQIVND (reference sequence). The V and J ends lost 8 bases and 1 base respectively, with 18 bases between them. The chain's CDR3 is CASGGQGKKSNQPQHF. CDR3 bases: TGTGCCAGTGGCGGCCAGGGTAAAAAAAGCAATCAGCCCCAGCATTTT.

This sequence joins TRBV28 and TRBJ2-7; 7 bases are shared with TRBD1. The CDR3 has 15 amino acids. The trim removed 2 bases at V and 2 bases at J, leaving 6 bases unmatched. Germline V gene lookup returns CDR1 MDHEN and CDR2 SYDVKM. CDR3 sequence: CASSLRGLRTYEQYF. In nucleotides, the CDR3 is TGTGCCAGCAGTTTAAGGGGGCTAAGGACCTACGAGCAGTACTTC.

The V and J genes are TRBV10-3 and TRBJ2-7, with 10 bases identical to TRBD2. The germline gives CDR1 ENHRY, CDR2 SYGVKD. The CDR3 loop spans 13 amino acids. The J segment lost 5 bases and the V segment lost 10 bases, leaving 8 bases of the junction unmatched. In nucleotides, the CDR3 is TGTGCCACCGAGCTAGCGGGAGCCAACGAGCAGTACTTC. This sequence encodes CATELAGANEQYF.

The V gene is TRBV6-1, the J gene TRBJ2-7; no definite D call. Trimming took off 3 bases at V and 0 bases at J, with 9 bases between the two ends. Germline CDR1 reads MNHNS; CDR2 reads SASEGT. CDR3 size: 14 residues. In DNA form, the CDR3 reads TGTGCCAGCAGTGACAGTTTTAGCTCCTACGAGCAGTACGTC. It translates to CASSDSFSSYEQYV.

The CDR3 nucleotides are TGCGCCAGCAGCCAAGGGGACAGGGAATGGACAGATACGCAGTATTTT. Encoded protein: CASSQGDREWTDTQYF. The chain recombines TRBV4-3 with TRBJ2-3; 9 bases match TRBD1. The CDR3 runs 16 residues. Germline assignment: CDR1 LGHNA and CDR2 YSLEER. The J segment lost 3 bases and the V segment lost 1 base, leaving 5 bases of the junction unmatched.

This clone has at least ten counts. V gene TRBV7-8 combines with J gene TRBJ1-6; D possibly corresponds to TRBD1 (6 bases). Per germline, CDR1 SGHVS and CDR2 FQNEAQ. This CDR3 spans 14 amino acids. V was pared by 3 bases and J by 11 bases, with 14 bases between. CDR3 DNA sequence: TGTGCCAGCAGCTTCCACAGGGAACTTACACCCCTCCACTTT. Encoded protein: CASSFHRELTPLHF.

CDR3 DNA: TGTGCCAGTAGGGGACAGGGGTTCTATGGCTACACCTTC. Its protein is CASRGQGFYGYTF. The chain couples TRBV19 to TRBJ1-2; 10 positions match TRBD1. CDR3 length equals 13 residues. Germline V gives CDR1 LNHDA, CDR2 SQIVND (reference sequence). The V gene end was trimmed by 6 bases and the J gene end by 4 bases; junction bases not matched to a gene: 2.

V is TRBV18 and J is TRBJ2-3; 9 bases map to TRBD2. In germline, CDR1 is KGHSH, CDR2 LQKENI. The CDR3 runs to 20 residues. Trimming at V came to 3 bases and at J to 4 bases, leaving 20 bases not matched to a gene. CDR3 residues: CASSPKSRQPGTSLPDTQYF. As DNA, the CDR3 is TGTGCCAGCTCACCGAAGTCAAGACAGCCGGGGACTAGCTTGCCAGATACGCAGTATTTT. The full variable domain, rest sourced from reference TRBV18 and TRBJ2-3, is NAGVMQNPRHLVRRRGQEARLRCSPMKGHSHVYWYRQLPEEGLKFMVYLQKENIIDESGMPKERFSAEFPKEGPSILRIQQVVRGDSAAYFCASSPKSRQPGTSLPDTQYFGPGTRLTVL.

The rearrangement links TRBV28 to TRBJ2-4; 9 nucleotides agree with TRBD2. CDR3 length: 18 residues. Germline trimming cut 6 bases from V and 0 bases from J; bases unmatched to any gene: 12. CDR1 and CDR2 from the germline V gene are MDHEN and SYDVKM. CDR3 coding DNA: TGTGCCAGCAGATTAGAGACTAGCGGAGAACTAGCCAAAAACATTCAGTACTTC. This sequence encodes CASRLETSGELAKNIQYF.

The chain couples TRBV6-5 to TRBJ1-6; unclear D gene. CDR3 length: 13 residues. V lost 5 bases to trimming and J lost 5 bases, with 7 bases between them. Germline CDR1 MNHEY, CDR2 SVGAGI. Here the CDR3 reads CASSIANNSPLHF. CDR3 bases: TGTGCCAGCAGTATAGCTAATAATTCACCCCTCCACTTT.

The chain couples TRBV6-2 or TRBV6-3 to TRBJ1-5; 7 nucleotides match TRBD1. CDR1 is MNHEY, CDR2 SVGEGT, per germline. V shed 0 bases and J 4 bases; nucleotides not matched to a gene: 3. This CDR3 has 15 amino acids. CDR3 in DNA: TGTGCCAGCAGTTACTCGGGACAGCAGAATCAGCCCCAGCATTTT. It is translated as CASSYSGQQNQPQHF.

The genes are TRBV18 and TRBJ1-2; 9 bases are shared with TRBD1. The CDR3 has 15 amino acids. With V trimmed by 1 base and J by 7 bases, 7 bases remained unmatched. Germline CDR1 KGHSH, CDR2 LQKENI. Here the CDR3 DNA reads TGTGCCAGCTCACCACTCCAAGCACAGGGGGCTGGCTACACCTTC. The encoded protein is CASSPLQAQGAGYTF.

The chain combines TRBV19 with TRBJ2-3, with 14 bases identical to TRBD2. The CDR3 covers 16 residues. The germline V gene encodes CDR1 LNHDA and CDR2 SQIVND (reference sequence). V was pared by 5 bases and J by 4 bases, with 5 bases of the junction left unmatched. The CDR3 DNA is TGTGCCAGTAGTGGGAGACTAGCGGGAGGGCCAGATACGCAGTATTTT. Residues: CASSGRLAGGPDTQYF.

The chain employs TRBV27 and TRBJ2-7; D is unclear. Germline values: CDR1 MNHEY, CDR2 SMNVEV (reference sequence). Between the trimmed V and J ends, which lost 3 bases and 5 bases, there was a span of 5 bases. The CDR3 covers 11 residues. The CDR3 spells CASSFKDEQYV. CDR3 nucleotides: TGTGCCAGCAGTTTCAAAGACGAGCAGTACGTC.

This clone was counted only a few times. Compared with germline, one end of the junction differs, possibly owing to a read error. The gene calls are TRBV18 and TRBJ2-7; D not resolved. The CDR3 extends over 12 amino acids. CDR1 and CDR2 (germline): KGHSH, LQKENI. This CDR3 reads CASSSPAYEQYF. As DNA, the CDR3 is TGTGCCAGCTCATCACCGGCCTACGAGCAGTACTTC.

The V gene is TRBV28, the J gene TRBJ2-7; the match to TRBD2 covers 7 bases. In germline, CDR1 is MDHEN, CDR2 SYDVKM. With V trimmed by 8 bases and J by 3 bases, 22 bases remained unmatched. The CDR3 spans 18 residues. For the CDR3, the DNA is TGTGCCAGCCGAGCTTTGCGGGAGCCCGCGCCAGGGAGCTACGAGCAGTACTTC. Translation: CASRALREPAPGSYEQYF.

This clone was observed once. The V call is TRBV6-6, the J call TRBJ2-7; no clear D. V was clipped by 0 bases and J by 2 bases, with 8 bases between them. The CDR3 runs to 14 residues. Germline CDR1 reads MNHNY; CDR2 reads SVGAGI (reference sequence). The CDR3 protein is CASSYSIDPYEQYF. The CDR3 DNA reads TGTGCCAGCAGTTACTCGATTGATCCCTACGAGCAGTACTTC.

The chain carries TRBV15 and TRBJ2-7; 8 bases fit TRBD2. V gave up 4 bases and J gave up 3 bases; unmatched junction bases: 8. This CDR3 comprises 15 residues. Germline CDR1 and CDR2: LNHNV and YYDKDF (reference sequence). This CDR3 reads CATSKRTSRFYEQYV. DNA of the CDR3: TGTGCCACCAGCAAACGGACTAGCAGATTCTACGAGCAGTACGTC.

The rearrangement uses TRBV15 and TRBJ1-2, with TRBD1 as a possible D gene (6 bases). CDR3 length: 14 residues. The germline V and J ends were trimmed by 3 bases and 4 bases, with 12 bases remaining between them. The germline gives CDR1 LNHNV, CDR2 YYDKDF (reference sequence). CDR3 coding DNA: TGTGCCACCAGCAGGTTAACAGGGCTCTATGGCTACACCTTC. Protein product: CATSRLTGLYGYTF.

The chain recombines TRBV2 with TRBJ2-5, with 13 bases lining up with TRBD2. The germline gives CDR1 SNHLY, CDR2 FYNNEI. Trimming took 4 bases from V and 11 from J; bases not matched to a gene: 4. This CDR3 comprises 13 residues. The CDR3 nucleotides read TGTGCCAGCAGTGCGACTAGCGGGAGGCAACAGTACTTC. It translates to CASSATSGRQQYF.

The V gene is TRBV7-6, the J gene TRBJ1-6; D unresolved. V was trimmed by 5 bases and J by 9 bases, leaving 8 bases between them. This CDR3 has 12 amino acids. Germline V gene sequence: CDR1 SGHVS, CDR2 FNYEAQ. The CDR3 loop is CASSPLGSPLHF. The CDR3 DNA sequence: TGTGCCAGCAGCCCGTTAGGTTCACCCCTCCACTTT. Full variable domain (outside the CDR3, taken from reference TRBV7-6 and TRBJ1-6): GAGVSQSPRYKVTKRGQDVALRCDPISGHVSLYWYRQALGQGPEFLTYFNYEAQQDKSGLPNDRFSAERPEGSISTLTIQRTEQRDSAMYRCASSPLGSPLHFGNGTRLTVT.

This chain uses TRBV11-2 with TRBJ2-7, with 8 bases matching TRBD1. CDR1 is SGHAT and CDR2 is FQNNGV in the germline V gene. The CDR3 is made up of 14 amino acids. V dropped 6 bases and J dropped 3; count of bases not matched to a gene: 7. The CDR3, as DNA: TGTGCCAGCAGAGGACAGGGATTTCTCTACGAGCAGTACTTC. Translating it yields CASRGQGFLYEQYF.

V is TRBV7-8 and J is TRBJ1-1; TRBD1 is a possible D gene (5 bases). Germline V gene sequence: CDR1 SGHVS, CDR2 FQNEAQ. The CDR3 is 14 residues long. V was clipped by 3 bases and J by 5 bases, with 13 bases between them. CDR3 nucleotide sequence: TGTGCCAGCAGCTTGGAGGGGCGTTATACTGAAGCTTTCTTT. Amino acid sequence: CASSLEGRYTEAFF.

The gene calls are TRBV27 and TRBJ2-1; a possible D gene is TRBD1 (6 bases). Germline CDR1 reads MNHEY; CDR2 reads SMNVEV (reference sequence). The V gene lost 6 bases and the J gene lost 6 bases, with 15 bases spanning the gap. CDR3 size: 14 residues. The CDR3 sequence: CASSRDTGRNEQFF. DNA of the CDR3: TGTGCCAGCAGCCGGGACACCGGCCGCAATGAGCAGTTCTTC.

V and J are TRBV7-9 and TRBJ1-1; the D is unclear. Germline-derived CDR1 and CDR2 are SEHNR and FQNEAQ (reference sequence). Trimming took off 1 base at V and 5 bases at J, with 11 bases between the two ends. The CDR3 is 14 amino acids. DNA of the CDR3: TGTGCCAGCAGCTTAGGGGGAGTGGAGACTGAAGCTTTCTTT. It translates to CASSLGGVETEAFF.

This clone was detected a few times. V is TRBV2 and J is TRBJ1-2; tentative D call: TRBD1 (5 bases). The CDR3 totals 12 residues. Per the germline V gene, CDR1 is SNHLY and CDR2 is FYNNEI. Trimming shortened V by 11 bases and J by 6 bases, and 16 bases separated the two germline ends. CDR3 nucleotide sequence: TGTGCCTCGGGGGTGACTATGGATGGCTACACCTTC. The encoded protein is CASGVTMDGYTF.

The J gene is TRBJ1-1, the V gene TRBV6-5, with a tentative D call TRBD1 (5 bases). V dropped 7 bases and J dropped 6 bases, with 15 bases sitting between them. The CDR3 covers 13 residues. Germline V gives CDR1 MNHEY, CDR2 SVGAGI. The CDR3 region is CASKPGFLAEAFF. The DNA of the CDR3 is TGTGCCAGCAAACCAGGGTTTTTGGCTGAAGCTTTCTTT.